The 25 T cell receptor beta chains below come from one sample, sequenced in a study of Graves' ophthalmopathy and Graves' hyperthyroidism. The authors amplified TCR beta CDR3 regions from RNA transcripts. The authors performed first-round RT-PCR with HTBI primers and then a second-round multiplex PCR. One entry per CDR3 protein results from TCRdb running MiXCR on the multiplex PCR reads. The data show around 1,200,000 distinct CDR3 sequences, less than 45% seen once. Sequencing used peripheral blood or thyroid tissue (not recorded which). The receptor source for this set is an adult man with Graves' hyperthyroidism.

In its sample, this clonotype was seen many times. The chain uses TRBV7-9 and TRBJ2-7, with 8 bases fitting TRBD2. J gave up 3 bases and V 3 bases, and 10 bases lay outside the gene matches. This CDR3 spans 16 amino acids. Germline lookup yields CDR1 SEHNR and CDR2 FQNEAQ (reference sequence). CDR3 nucleotide sequence: TGTGCCAGCAGCTTTACCGGCTTAGCGGGGCGCTACGAGCAGTACTTC. It is translated as CASSFTGLAGRYEQYF.

The chain has TRBV25-1 and TRBJ1-3, with D hard to call. The CDR3 loop spans 11 amino acids. Germline V gene sequence: CDR1 MGHDK, CDR2 SYGVNS. The CDR3 here is CDRWAGNTIYF. Written as DNA, the CDR3 is TGTGACAGATGGGCGGGAAACACCATATATTTT.

There are a few counts of this clonotype. This could be a read error, since a much larger clone is one nucleotide away. This chain links TRBV29-1 with TRBJ1-1, with D hard to call. CDR1 and CDR2 (germline): SQVTM, ANQGSEA. Trimming removed 4 bases from V and 3 bases from J, with 6 bases in between. There are 11 residues in the CDR3. The CDR3 region is CSVVIDTEAFF. CDR3 nucleotide sequence: TGCAGCGTTGTGATAGACACTGAAGCTTTCTTT.

This chain links TRBV24-1 with TRBJ1-1, with TRBD1 matching 7 bases. This CDR3 spans 15 amino acids. Trimming at V came to 6 bases and at J to 4 bases, leaving 10 bases not matched to a gene. Germline V gene data show CDR1 as KGHDR and CDR2 as SFDVKD. DNA for the CDR3: TGTGCCACCAGTCAGACAGGGATTGGCGGCACTGAAGCTTTCTTT. Translated: CATSQTGIGGTEAFF.

V usage is TRBV2 and J usage is TRBJ1-1; TRBD1 aligns across 8 bases. The CDR3 spans 15 residues. Germline CDR1 SNHLY, CDR2 FYNNEI. V gave up 7 bases and J gave up 1 base; unmatched junction bases: 8. The CDR3 nucleotides read TGTGCCAGCAAAGTCGACAGGGGAGCGAACACTGAAGCTTTCTTT. Encoded protein: CASKVDRGANTEAFF.

V is TRBV10-3 and J is TRBJ1-1, with D possibly TRBD1 on 6 matching bases. The CDR3 has 12 amino acids. V lost 6 bases to trimming and J lost 14 bases, with 19 bases between them. The germline CDR1 and CDR2 sequences are ENHRY and SYGVKD. CDR3: CAISQGGRGAFF. The DNA for the CDR3 is TGTGCCATCAGCCAAGGTGGGAGGGGGGCCTTCTTT.

This clonotype showed up just a few times. The junction differs from germline at one of its ends, possibly a read error. CDR3: CASSPPQWAYSF. The CDR3 DNA follows: TGTGCCAGCAGTCCCCCCCAATGGGCATACTCCTTC. The chain uses TRBV12-3 or TRBV12-4 and TRBJ1-2; D uncertain. This CDR3 has 12 residues.

The V call is TRBV7-2, the J call TRBJ1-2, with D unclear. The CDR3 loop spans 16 amino acids. Germline values: CDR1 SGHTA, CDR2 FQGNSA. The V gene lost 0 bases and the J gene lost 5 bases, with 16 bases spanning the gap. CDR3 in DNA: TGTGCCAGCAGCTTAGCGCCTGGTTCAGAACTATATGGCTACACCTTC. The encoded protein is CASSLAPGSELYGYTF. Full variable domain (missing parts from reference TRBV7-2 and TRBJ1-2): GAGVSQSPSNKVTEKGKDVELRCDPISGHTALYWYRQSLGQGLEFLIYFQGNSAPDKSGLPSDRFSAERTGGSVSTLTIQRTQQEDSAVYLCASSLAPGSELYGYTFGSGTRLTVV.

This clonotype was counted between two and nine times. An end of the junction differs from the germline gene, which may be a read error. The chain joins TRBV7-2 to TRBJ2-5; tentative D call: TRBD2 (7 bases). Germline-derived CDR1 and CDR2 are SGHTA and FQGNSA. This CDR3 has 14 residues. The CDR3 DNA sequence: TGTGCCAGCAGCTCACCGCGGGGGCGGGAGACCCAGTACTTT. Encoded protein: CASSSPRGRETQYF.

This clonotype was detected many times. The rearrangement links TRBV15 to TRBJ1-2, with D unresolved. The CDR3 loop spans 12 amino acids. The V gene lost 4 bases and the J gene lost 7 bases, with 10 bases spanning the gap. Germline V CDR1 and CDR2: LNHNV, YYDKDF (reference sequence). CDR3 DNA sequence: TGTGCCACCAGCATCGAAGGGTTTGGCTACACCTTC. Protein: CATSIEGFGYTF.

With respect to this clonotype: This clone may be a read error of a much larger clone one base away. The chain is built from TRBV13 and TRBJ2-7; D remains unclear. CDR3 length: 12 residues. The V end was cut by 5 bases, the J end by 4 bases, with 9 bases between. Germline V gene sequence: CDR1 PRHDT, CDR2 FYEKMQ (reference sequence). CDR3 nucleotides: TGTGCCAGCAGCCAAGATATGTACGAGCAGTACTTC. This translates into CASSQDMYEQYF.

This clonotype was seen ten or more times. The J gene is TRBJ2-7, the V gene TRBV19; D possibly uses TRBD1 or TRBD2 (5 bases each). The V gene lost 1 base and the J gene lost 3 bases, with 10 bases spanning the gap. The germline gives CDR1 LNHDA, CDR2 SQIVND (reference sequence). The CDR3 loop spans 14 amino acids. In nucleotides, the CDR3 is TGTGCCAGTAGTATAGCTCTTGGGGGCTACGAGCAGTACTTC. Translated, it gives CASSIALGGYEQYF.

About this clonotype itself: The junction departs from germline at one end; a sequencing error may be responsible. This sequence joins TRBV10-2 and TRBJ1-1; D gene uncertain. In germline, CDR1 is WSHSY, CDR2 SAAADI. The CDR3 runs 14 residues. The CDR3 region is CASSPPGRVGEAFF. The DNA for the CDR3 is TGTGCCAGCTCACCACCAGGCCGAGTAGGTGAAGCTTTCTTT.

The rearrangement uses TRBV24-1 and TRBJ2-5, with 11 bases aligning to TRBD1. This CDR3 is built from 14 residues. CDR1 is KGHDR and CDR2 is SFDVKD in the germline V gene. With 3 bases clipped from V and 7 bases from J, the junction kept 3 bases outside the gene matches. Here the CDR3 DNA reads TGTGCCACCAGTGATCCGGGACAGGGGGGGACCCAGTACTTC. It encodes CATSDPGQGGTQYF.

This clonotype was seen just once. J is TRBJ2-5 and V is TRBV4-1, with a tentative D call TRBD1 (5 bases). The CDR3 loop spans 15 amino acids. Germline V lookup: CDR1 MGHRA, CDR2 YSYEKL. The V end lost 0 bases, the J end lost 4 bases, and 12 bases lay between the germline ends. The CDR3 region has the DNA TGCGCCAGCAGCCAAGAGGGTCAGGGAACAGAGACCCAGTACTTC. Its protein product is CASSQEGQGTETQYF.

The chain couples TRBV12-3 or TRBV12-4 to TRBJ1-4, with D tentatively TRBD1 (6 bases). V was pared by 11 bases and J by 5 bases, with 18 bases between. This CDR3 contains 14 residues. The CDR3 nucleotides are TGTGCCTCCAAGACAGGAAGTGTAAATGAAAAACTGTTTTTT. This gives the protein CASKTGSVNEKLFF.

This clonotype was picked up many times. This rearrangement joins TRBV29-1 to TRBJ2-6, with D hard to call. From germline, CDR1 is SQVTM and CDR2 ANQGSEA. This CDR3 is built from 14 residues. Trimming shortened V by 5 bases and J by 0 bases, and 8 bases separated the two germline ends. CDR3 nucleotide sequence: TGCAGCGTTATATACAGCTCTGGGGCCAACGTCCTGACTTTC. Amino acid sequence: CSVIYSSGANVLTF.

Remarks on this clonotype: At one of its ends the junction is not consistent with the germline gene, which may arise from a read error. The chain couples TRBV15 to TRBJ2-7; weak D call: TRBD2 (5 bases). The germline CDR1 and CDR2 sequences are LNHNV and YYDKDF (reference sequence). The CDR3 extends over 15 amino acids. The CDR3 nucleotides are TGTGCCAACAGCTCGTCGGACCGGGATCAGCCCCAGCAGTACTTC. It encodes CANSSSDRDQPQQYF.

The table lists this clonotype with a few counts. The genes are TRBV12-3 or TRBV12-4 and TRBJ2-7; 12 bases match TRBD2. The ends lost 6 bases at V and 8 bases at J; junction bases unmatched: 14. The CDR3 length is 16 residues. This CDR3 is CASSPPQTSGSIQQYF. DNA for the CDR3: TGTGCCAGCAGCCCGCCCCAGACTAGCGGGAGTATTCAGCAGTACTTC.

The rearrangement links TRBV20-1 to TRBJ2-5; TRBD1 matches 9 bases. The junction had 10 bases not matched to a gene; V was cut back by 5 bases and J by 6 bases. Per the germline V gene, CDR1 is DFQATT and CDR2 is SNEGSKA (reference sequence). The CDR3 covers 14 residues. The CDR3 sequence: CSADAGTGMKTQYF. The CDR3, as DNA: TGCAGTGCTGACGCCGGGACAGGGATGAAGACCCAGTACTTC.

This clonotype came up a few times. The rearrangement links TRBV9 to TRBJ2-5, with D maybe TRBD1 (7 bases). CDR3 size: 15 residues. CDR1 is SGDLS and CDR2 is YYNGEE in the germline V gene. The V end lost 3 bases, the J end lost 2 bases, and 14 bases lay between the germline ends. CDR3 in DNA: TGTGCCAGCAGCGAGGGGGGACAGAGGCAAGAGACCCAGTACTTC. This translates into CASSEGGQRQETQYF.

The sample holds many counts of this clonotype. This chain connects TRBV7-6 to TRBJ2-7, with 16 bases identical to TRBD2. V shed 1 base and J 2 bases; nucleotides not matched to a gene: 2. The CDR3 covers 17 residues. Germline lookup yields CDR1 SGHVS and CDR2 FNYEAQ. In DNA form, the CDR3 reads TGTGCCAGCAGCTTAGGAGGGACTAGCGGGAGGGCCTACGAGCAGTACTTC. This sequence encodes CASSLGGTSGRAYEQYF.

As for this clonotype: A read error may be the cause here, since a much bigger clone is one base away. The chain joins TRBV20-1 to TRBJ2-5, with 7 bases identical to TRBD2. Germline V gives CDR1 DFQATT, CDR2 SNEGSKA (reference sequence). The V gene end was trimmed by 6 bases and the J gene end by 1 base; junction bases not matched to a gene: 8. CDR3 size: 14 residues. CDR3 residues: CSARDYRIQETQYF. CDR3 DNA sequence: TGCAGTGCCCGGGACTACCGAATCCAAGAGACCCAGTACTTC.

With regard to this clonotype: Because it lacks the conserved phenylalanine or tryptophan at the end, this CDR3 is likely a read error. The DNA is left out, because the CDR3 cannot be placed on it with certainty; the CDR3 is given as TCRdb lists it. The V and J genes are TRBV11-2 and TRBJ2-5. Looked up from germline, CDR1 is SGHAT and CDR2 is FQNNGV. The CDR3 extends over 8 residues, inclusive of both ends. The CDR3 loop reads CASSLSGY.

This clonotype came up many times. V and J are TRBV10-3 and TRBJ2-5; D might be TRBD1 (6 bases). CDR1 ENHRY and CDR2 SYGVKD come from the germline V gene. Trimming took off 9 bases at V and 3 bases at J, with 14 bases between the two ends. CDR3 size: 13 residues. CDR3 DNA: TGTGCCATTAGGACAGCCACGAAAGAGACCCAGTACTTC. Protein: CAIRTATKETQYF.